The 29 T cell receptor beta chains below were found in one sample sequenced in a study of blood T cell repertoires in COVID-19. Sequencing used immunoSEQ multiplex PCR; TCRdb keeps in-frame clones, though not all of them. The sample holds roughly 140,000 clones, roughly four fifths seen once. Material: peripheral blood. Receptors were obtained from a human donor with acute or convalescent COVID-19. The donor label of this sample is uncertain.

This chain links TRBV2 with TRBJ2-5; 8 positions agree with TRBD1. Per germline, CDR1 SNHLY and CDR2 FYNNEI. CDR3 size: 16 residues. Trimming removed 6 bases from V and 1 base from J; junction bases left unmatched: 10. The CDR3 DNA reads TGTGCCAGCAGACTCCCGGGACAGGCTCTCCAAGAGACCCAGTACTTC. Amino acids: CASRLPGQALQETQYF.

This sequence joins TRBV15 and TRBJ2-7; maybe TRBD1 (5 bases). Trimming left V 2 bases short and J 9 bases short, with 20 bases between. Germline-derived CDR1 and CDR2 are LNHNV and YYDKDF (reference sequence). The CDR3 spans 15 residues. DNA of the CDR3: TGTGCCACCAGCAGAAAAAGAACAGGCCTCCAGGGGCAGTACTTC. Encoded protein: CATSRKRTGLQGQYF.

The count of this clone is one. This rearrangement joins TRBV4-1 to TRBJ1-4, with TRBD1 identical over 8 bases. V shed 4 bases, J shed 4 bases, and the junction held 8 bases outside the gene matches. The CDR3 runs to 16 residues. Germline-derived CDR1 and CDR2 are MGHRA and YSYEKL. CDR3 sequence: CASSPPGQEFNEKLFF. The CDR3 nucleotides read TGCGCCAGCAGCCCGCCGGGACAGGAGTTTAATGAAAAACTGTTTTTT.

V and J are TRBV7-9 and TRBJ2-2; TRBD1 agrees at 8 bases. Trimming took 5 bases from V and 3 from J; bases not matched to a gene: 8. Germline lookup yields CDR1 SEHNR and CDR2 FQNEAQ (reference sequence). The CDR3 length is 16 residues. The CDR3 sequence: CASSLGQGADTGELFF. The CDR3 bases are TGTGCCAGCAGCCTCGGGCAGGGGGCGGACACCGGGGAGCTGTTTTTT.

This clone appeared a single time. For the CDR3, the DNA is TGTGCCAGCAGTCAAGGACAGGGCACTGAAGCTTTCTTT. This gives the protein CASSQGQGTEAFF. V and J are TRBV12-3 or TRBV12-4 and TRBJ1-1; 8 bases are a match to TRBD1. The CDR3 totals 13 residues. J was trimmed by 4 bases and V by 5 bases; bases with no gene match: 3.

This sequence joins TRBV9 and TRBJ2-1; 8 nucleotides line up with TRBD2. CDR3 length: 16 residues. With V trimmed by 4 bases and J by 4 bases, 10 bases remained unmatched. Germline V gene lookup returns CDR1 SGDLS and CDR2 YYNGEE. In nucleotides, the CDR3 is TGTGCCAGCAGCCCCCCGGGGGGGCGCCTTTACAATGAGCAGTTCTTC. Its translation: CASSPPGGRLYNEQFF.

V is TRBV7-8 and J is TRBJ2-5, with a possible D match to TRBD1 (5 bases). Germline lookup yields CDR1 SGHVS and CDR2 FQNEAQ. The CDR3 is made up of 15 amino acids. V dropped 1 base and J dropped 5 bases, with 14 bases sitting between them. CDR3 residues: CASSLDKGKGETQYF. In DNA, the CDR3 is TGTGCCAGCAGCTTAGACAAGGGGAAAGGGGAGACCCAGTACTTC.

The gene calls are TRBV14 and TRBJ1-2; no firm D call. CDR3 size: 14 residues. In germline, CDR1 is SGHDN, CDR2 FVKESK. V lost 0 bases and J lost 5, with 10 bases in between. The CDR3 nucleotides read TGTGCCAGCAGCCAAGAACCAGGTGGTTATGGCTACACCTTC. Protein sequence: CASSQEPGGYGYTF.

The chain joins TRBV13 to TRBJ1-6, with a weak D call TRBD1 (6 bases). The V gene lost 5 bases and the J gene lost 0 bases, with 11 bases spanning the gap. Germline values: CDR1 PRHDT, CDR2 FYEKMQ (reference sequence). The CDR3 covers 16 residues. For the CDR3, the DNA is TGTGCCAGCAGCCGAGGGGGTAGCTCCTATAATTCACCCCTCCACTTT. Translating gives CASSRGGSSYNSPLHF.

This chain connects TRBV6-5 to TRBJ1-2, with D unclear. This CDR3 contains 16 residues. The germline gives CDR1 MNHEY, CDR2 SVGAGI. V was cut by 2 bases and J by 2 bases, with 15 bases left in between. The CDR3 region is CASSYKGKSGNYGYTF. The CDR3, as DNA: TGTGCCAGCAGTTACAAGGGCAAATCGGGAAACTATGGCTACACCTTC.

V usage is TRBV30 and J usage is TRBJ1-1; the D gene is possibly TRBD1 (5 bases). The germline gives CDR1 GTSNPN, CDR2 SVGIG (reference sequence). The CDR3 is 13 amino acids. The V end was cut by 3 bases, the J end by 7 bases, with 15 bases between. The CDR3 DNA reads as TGTGCCTGGAGGGGACGGGGGAATTTTGAAGCTTTCTTT. Its protein product is CAWRGRGNFEAFF.

The gene calls are TRBV14 and TRBJ2-5, with D hard to call. Germline CDR1 is SGHDN and CDR2 is FVKESK. The CDR3 length is 15 residues. Trimming left V 0 bases short and J 0 bases short, with 8 bases between. The CDR3 spells CASSQDISYQETQYF. The CDR3 coding sequence is TGTGCCAGCAGCCAAGATATTAGCTACCAAGAGACCCAGTACTTC.

The chain carries TRBV2 and TRBJ1-1; D is undetermined. Germline V gene data show CDR1 as SNHLY and CDR2 as FYNNEI. V gave up 6 bases and J gave up 2 bases, with 10 bases separating them. The CDR3 is 13 amino acids. The CDR3 region is CASSFGINTEAFF. Written as DNA, the CDR3 is TGTGCCAGCAGCTTCGGGATCAACACTGAAGCTTTCTTT.

The chain uses TRBV5-1 and TRBJ1-2; D possibly corresponds to TRBD1 (5 bases). Trimming removed 5 bases at V and 7 bases at J, with 18 bases between. The CDR3 contains 14 residues. Germline CDR1 is SGHRS and CDR2 is YFSETQ. This CDR3 reads CASSFTGVGPGYTF. In DNA form, the CDR3 reads TGCGCCAGCAGTTTTACAGGAGTCGGTCCTGGCTACACCTTC.

The genes are TRBV10-3 and TRBJ2-2; 7 nucleotides align to TRBD2. After removal of 4 bases from V and 7 bases from J, the junction contained 0 bases not matched to a gene. The germline gives CDR1 ENHRY, CDR2 SYGVKD. The CDR3 loop spans 12 amino acids. The CDR3 DNA reads TGTGCCATCAGTGGCGGGGGCGGGGAGCTGTTTTTT. Its translation: CAISGGGGELFF.

The chain couples TRBV5-1 to TRBJ1-1, with a tentative D call TRBD1 (5 bases). Trimming took 0 bases from V and 5 from J, leaving 11 bases between them. CDR1 SGHRS and CDR2 YFSETQ come from the germline V gene. The CDR3 consists of 14 residues. For the CDR3, the DNA is TGCGCCAGCAGCTTGGGAAAGGGGAGGACTGAAGCTTTCTTT. Its translation is CASSLGKGRTEAFF.

The gene calls are TRBV14 and TRBJ2-3; 8 bases match TRBD1. The CDR3 covers 16 residues. CDR1 and CDR2 from the germline V gene are SGHDN and FVKESK. The V segment lost 2 bases and the J segment 1 base; nucleotides outside the gene matches: 5. The CDR3 here is CASSQFRGPGTDTQYF. CDR3 coding DNA: TGTGCCAGCAGCCAATTCAGGGGGCCGGGCACAGATACGCAGTATTTT.

The V gene is TRBV10-3, the J gene TRBJ1-1, with D maybe TRBD1 (5 bases). The length of the CDR3 is 15 residues. Trimming took 3 bases from V and 5 from J, leaving 16 bases between them. Germline V gene data show CDR1 as ENHRY and CDR2 as SYGVKD. CDR3 in DNA: TGTGCCATCAGTGAAGGAGGGGAGGTCGATACTGAAGCTTTCTTT. It encodes CAISEGGEVDTEAFF.

The chain has TRBV11-2 and TRBJ1-2; D is possibly TRBD1 (5 bases). The CDR3 is 14 amino acids. Germline V gene sequence: CDR1 SGHAT, CDR2 FQNNGV. V gave up 4 bases and J gave up 8 bases, with 17 bases separating them. CDR3 coding DNA: TGTGCCAGCAGCTCCCCTAGACAGCCCCGAGGCTACACCTTC. Translated, it gives CASSSPRQPRGYTF.

The chain employs TRBV6-5 and TRBJ2-7; D unclear. CDR1 is MNHEY and CDR2 is SVGAGI in the germline V gene. V was clipped by 7 bases and J by 2 bases, with 9 bases between them. The CDR3 has 12 amino acids. The CDR3 loop reads CASNTVAYEQYF. The CDR3 bases are TGTGCCAGCAATACGGTCGCCTACGAGCAGTACTTC.

The V and J genes are TRBV19 and TRBJ2-2; the D is unclear. With 5 bases removed from V and 3 bases from J, the gap between germline ends came to 4 bases. This CDR3 has 12 amino acids. In germline, CDR1 is LNHDA, CDR2 SQIVND (reference sequence). CDR3 residues: CASSPYTGELFF. In nucleotides, the CDR3 is TGTGCCAGTAGTCCCTACACCGGGGAGCTGTTTTTT.

The rearrangement uses TRBV10-2 and TRBJ2-3, with D unresolved. V lost 7 bases and J 1 base, leaving 12 bases between the germline ends. This CDR3 is built from 14 residues. Germline CDR1 is WSHSY and CDR2 is SAAADI. The DNA of the CDR3 is TGCGCCAGCAAAGGTAGCTGGGGCACAGATACGCAGTATTTT. It translates to CASKGSWGTDTQYF.

The rearrangement joins TRBV10-2 to TRBJ1-1; TRBD1 aligns across 9 bases. The CDR3 spans 13 residues. The V and J ends lost 7 bases and 1 base, in that order; junction bases with no gene match: 1. Germline V gives CDR1 WSHSY, CDR2 SAAADI. DNA of the CDR3: TGCGCCAGCAAGGGACAGGGGAACACTGAAGCTTTCTTT. Translation gives CASKGQGNTEAFF.

The V call is TRBV7-8, the J call TRBJ2-4, with D possibly TRBD2 on 5 matching bases. Trimming shortened V by 0 bases and J by 0 bases, and 9 bases separated the two germline ends. Per germline, CDR1 SGHVS and CDR2 FQNEAQ. CDR3 length: 16 residues. The CDR3 sequence: CASSLARVLAKNIQYF. The CDR3 DNA reads as TGTGCCAGCAGCTTAGCGCGGGTCCTAGCCAAAAACATTCAGTACTTC. The full variable domain, in which reference TRBV7-8 and TRBJ2-4 provide the parts outside the CDR3, is GAGVSQSPRYKVAKRGQDVALRCDPISGHVSLFWYQQALGQGPEFLTYFQNEAQLDKSGLPSDRFFAERPEGSVSTLKIQRTQQEDSAVYLCASSLARVLAKNIQYFGAGTRLSVL.

The chain carries TRBV5-1 and TRBJ1-3; TRBD1 is a possible D gene (5 bases). Germline lookup yields CDR1 SGHRS and CDR2 YFSETQ. The CDR3 is 17 residues long. Trimming stripped 4 bases from V and 0 bases from J, with 17 bases between. CDR3 DNA: TGCGCCAGCAGCCCGGAGGGGCCCTGGAGCTCTGGAAACACCATATATTTT. Its translation is CASSPEGPWSSGNTIYF.

The rearrangement uses TRBV10-1 and TRBJ2-1; the match to TRBD2 covers 15 bases. After removal of 6 bases from V and 6 bases from J, the junction contained 12 bases not matched to a gene. Looked up from germline, CDR1 is WNHNN and CDR2 is SYGVQD (reference sequence). The CDR3 has 18 residues. The CDR3 region has the DNA TGCGCCAGCAGCCCGACCCGGACTAGCGGGGGGGCAAGCAATGAGCAGTTCTTC. This encodes CASSPTRTSGGASNEQFF.

The rearrangement links TRBV2 to TRBJ1-2, with D tentatively TRBD1 (6 bases). Per germline, CDR1 SNHLY and CDR2 FYNNEI. V lost 5 bases, J lost 3 bases, and 16 bases lay in between. This CDR3 is built from 15 residues. Written as DNA, the CDR3 is TGTGCCAGCAGTTACAGGGCTTTTACAGACTATGGCTACACCTTC. Translated: CASSYRAFTDYGYTF.

The gene calls are TRBV6-5 and TRBJ2-5, with 9 bases identical to TRBD1. Trimming took 9 bases from V and 3 from J; bases not matched to a gene: 2. The CDR3 runs to 12 residues. Germline CDR1 and CDR2: MNHEY and SVGAGI. The CDR3 sequence is CASGDREETQYF. The DNA for the CDR3 is TGTGCCAGTGGGGACAGGGAAGAGACCCAGTACTTC.

This chain uses TRBV6-6 with TRBJ2-5; the D gene is possibly TRBD2 (6 bases). This CDR3 has 14 residues. CDR1 is MNHNY and CDR2 is SVGAGI in the germline V gene (reference sequence). V was pared by 7 bases and J by 4 bases, with 16 bases between. The CDR3 protein is CASNLDPGRETQYF. Here the CDR3 DNA reads TGTGCCAGCAACTTGGACCCCGGGAGAGAGACCCAGTACTTC.